This T cell receptor (beta chain) was sequenced in a study of T-cell memory formation after mild COVID-19. Overall study: Clustering of TCRs was largely donor specific. Study-level results: Day 15 to 85 contracting clones showed balanced CD4/CD8; later expanders leaned CD4+.

MiXCR was run by TCRdb on the 5' RACE reads, yielding one entry per CDR3 protein. The sample carries hundreds of thousands of distinct CDR3 sequences, about a fifth recorded once. About this clonotype itself: As yet, its antigen is unknown.

Trimming removed 4 bases from V and 2 bases from J, with 9 bases in between. Germline-derived CDR1 and CDR2 are LNHDA and SQIVND (reference sequence). This CDR3 region has 13 residues. The source material was PBMCs or a T cell subset sorted from them (not recorded which). This TCR derives from an adult woman who had mild COVID-19 (a few samples of this study predate the infection). Cell type and time point are not known. This sequence joins TRBV19 and TRBJ2-7, with D unresolved. The CDR3 here is CASSNPGAYEQYF. Written as DNA, the CDR3 is TGTGCCAGTAGTAACCCAGGCGCCTACGAGCAGTACTTC.